A single sample is the source of the 17 T cell receptor beta chains below, sequenced in a study of blood T cell repertoires in COVID-19. TCRdb's copy holds only in-frame clones and misses some; the assay was immunoSEQ multiplex PCR. The sample has roughly 150,000 clones; 75% to 90% are singletons. Sequenced sample: peripheral blood. These receptors originate from a woman at least 80 years old with active or convalescent COVID-19.

The chain carries TRBV7-2 and TRBJ1-2, with 8 bases matching TRBD1. Germline trimming cut 2 bases from V and 7 bases from J; bases unmatched to any gene: 6. CDR1 and CDR2 from the germline V gene are SGHTA and FQGNSA. This CDR3 has 14 amino acids. CDR3 sequence reads: CASSLIQGATGYTF. The CDR3 region has the DNA TGTGCCAGCAGCTTAATTCAGGGGGCAACTGGCTACACCTTC. Filled out from reference TRBV7-2 and TRBJ1-2, the complete variable domain reads GAGVSQSPSNKVTEKGKDVELRCDPISGHTALYWYRQSLGQGLEFLIYFQGNSAPDKSGLPSDRFSAERTGGSVSTLTIQRTQQEDSAVYLCASSLIQGATGYTFGSGTRLTVV.

This sequence joins TRBV19 and TRBJ2-1; 7 bases fit TRBD2. V was clipped by 6 bases and J by 6 bases; unmatched bases: 8. The CDR3 length is 14 residues. Germline values: CDR1 LNHDA, CDR2 SQIVND (reference sequence). The DNA for the CDR3 is TGTGCCAGTAGACTCAAGGGAGGGGCCAATGAGCAGTTCTTC. Protein sequence: CASRLKGGANEQFF. The full variable domain, completed using reference TRBV19 and TRBJ2-1, is DGGITQSPKYLFRKEGQNVTLSCEQNLNHDAMYWYRQDPGQGLRLIYYSQIVNDFQKGDIAEGYSVSREKKESFPLTVTSAQKNPTAFYLCASRLKGGANEQFFGPGTRLTVL.

The sample holds one count of this clone. This chain uses TRBV29-1 with TRBJ2-3; 14 nucleotides match TRBD2. There are 14 residues in the CDR3. Germline V gene lookup returns CDR1 SQVTM and CDR2 ANQGSEA. V lost 7 bases and J lost 6; bases outside the gene matches: 6. This CDR3 reads CSGARTSGGDTQYF. The DNA for the CDR3 is TGCAGCGGGGCCCGGACTAGCGGGGGGGATACGCAGTATTTT.

This clone has only one observation. The chain has TRBV5-6 and TRBJ2-3; maybe TRBD1 (6 bases). CDR1 is SGHDT and CDR2 is YYEEEE in the germline V gene. The CDR3 is made up of 15 amino acids. The V end lost 1 base, the J end lost 1 base, and 10 bases lay between the germline ends. CDR3 residues: CASSLIQGGTDTQYF. CDR3 DNA sequence: TGTGCCAGCAGCTTGATACAGGGCGGCACAGATACGCAGTATTTT.

The genes are TRBV2 and TRBJ1-1; D may be TRBD1 (6 bases). Germline CDR1 reads SNHLY; CDR2 reads FYNNEI. There are 13 residues in the CDR3. Trimming removed 1 base at V and 3 bases at J, with 6 bases between. In DNA, the CDR3 is TGTGCCAGCAGTGAAGAGGGGGACACTGAAGCTTTCTTT. As protein: CASSEEGDTEAFF.

The V call is TRBV7-2, the J call TRBJ2-3, with 12 positions matching TRBD2. V shed 5 bases and J 6 bases; nucleotides not matched to a gene: 12. This CDR3 region has 17 residues. Germline V gene sequence: CDR1 SGHTA, CDR2 FQGNSA. The CDR3 spells CASSATPSGGARDTQYF. The CDR3 DNA is TGTGCCAGCAGCGCAACCCCTAGCGGGGGGGCCAGGGATACGCAGTATTTT.

The rearrangement uses TRBV7-2 and TRBJ1-1; D remains unclear. The germline V and J ends were trimmed by 2 bases and 1 base, with 5 bases remaining between them. CDR1 and CDR2 from the germline V gene are SGHTA and FQGNSA. The CDR3 runs to 13 residues. The CDR3 here is CASSLRGNTEAFF. The CDR3 bases are TGTGCCAGCAGCTTACGGGGGAACACTGAAGCTTTCTTT.

The CDR3 region has the DNA TGTGCCAGCAGCTTAGATACTAGCGGGGGGGGCAAAAACATTCAGTACTTC. Its translation: CASSLDTSGGGKNIQYF. The genes are TRBV7-2 and TRBJ2-4; 13 positions agree with TRBD2. From germline, CDR1 is SGHTA and CDR2 FQGNSA. The ends lost 1 base at V and 3 bases at J; junction bases unmatched: 3. The CDR3 covers 17 residues. The full variable domain, with the rest looked up from reference TRBV7-2 and TRBJ2-4, is GAGVSQSPSNKVTEKGKDVELRCDPISGHTALYWYRQSLGQGLEFLIYFQGNSAPDKSGLPSDRFSAERTGGSVSTLTIQRTQQEDSAVYLCASSLDTSGGGKNIQYFGAGTRLSVL.

V gene TRBV10-2 combines with J gene TRBJ1-2; the D is unclear. Germline assignment: CDR1 WSHSY and CDR2 SAAADI. This CDR3 spans 12 amino acids. V shed 3 bases and J shed 8 bases, with 10 bases lying between them. This chain's CDR3 is CASSDGGGGYTF. As DNA, the CDR3 is TGCGCCAGCAGTGACGGCGGCGGGGGCTACACCTTC.

This clone appeared once. This rearrangement joins TRBV18 to TRBJ1-1, with 8 bases matching TRBD1. Trimming cost V 7 bases and J 1 base; bases outside gene matches: 5. In germline, CDR1 is KGHSH, CDR2 LQKENI. The CDR3 contains 14 residues. CDR3: CASLPGQENTEAFF. The CDR3 bases are TGTGCCAGCTTACCGGGACAGGAGAACACTGAAGCTTTCTTT.

The V and J genes are TRBV19 and TRBJ1-3; no definite D call. CDR3 length equals 16 residues. CDR1 is LNHDA, CDR2 SQIVND, per germline (reference sequence). Trimming removed 1 base at V and 0 bases at J, with 10 bases between. The CDR3 bases are TGTGCCAGTAGTATAGCCCGGAGCCTCTCTGGAAACACCATATATTTT. Protein: CASSIARSLSGNTIYF.

Here the CDR3 DNA reads TGTGCCCGCCGGGACAGTAACTATGGCTACACCTTC. This codes for CARRDSNYGYTF. The chain carries TRBV2 and TRBJ1-2; 7 bases are shared with TRBD1. V was clipped by 11 bases and J by 1 base; unmatched bases: 4. Germline loops: CDR1 SNHLY, CDR2 FYNNEI. The CDR3 is 12 amino acids.

In its sample, this clone was seen a few times. The chain combines TRBV4-3 with TRBJ1-4; D is uncertain. From germline, CDR1 is LGHNA and CDR2 YSLEER. This CDR3 has 15 amino acids. V lost 4 bases to trimming and J lost 4 bases, with 13 bases between them. CDR3 protein: CASSRHASVNEKLFF. The DNA for the CDR3 is TGCGCCAGCAGCCGACATGCGTCGGTTAATGAAAAACTGTTTTTT.

CDR3 nucleotides: TGTGCCAGCAAACGCCGGGACAGAGATAATTCACCCCTCCACTTT. Translation gives CASKRRDRDNSPLHF. V gene TRBV28 combines with J gene TRBJ1-6, with 7 nucleotides matching TRBD1. V lost 7 bases, J lost 5 bases, and 8 bases stayed unmatched. The CDR3 contains 15 residues. Germline V gene data show CDR1 as MDHEN and CDR2 as SYDVKM.

The rearrangement uses TRBV5-8 and TRBJ2-3, with 11 bases matching TRBD2. Germline assignment: CDR1 SGHTS and CDR2 YDEGEE. The CDR3 is made up of 15 amino acids. Trimming took 2 bases from V and 5 from J; bases not matched to a gene: 4. In DNA form, the CDR3 reads TGTGCCAGCAGCTTATGGCTAGCGGGGGGAGATACGCAGTATTTT. Amino acids: CASSLWLAGGDTQYF.

The chain couples TRBV7-9 to TRBJ1-4; 7 bases match TRBD1. The CDR3 is 15 amino acids. Germline-derived CDR1 and CDR2 are SEHNR and FQNEAQ (reference sequence). The trim removed 1 base at V and 7 bases at J, leaving 6 bases unmatched. Here the CDR3 DNA reads TGTGCCAGCAGCTTAGGAGGACAGGCTTCTGAAAAACTGTTTTTT. Residues: CASSLGGQASEKLFF. The full variable domain, rest sourced from reference TRBV7-9 and TRBJ1-4, is DTGVSQNPRHKITKRGQNVTFRCDPISEHNRLYWYRQTLGQGPEFLTYFQNEAQLEKSRLLSDRFSAERPKGSFSTLEIQRTEQGDSAMYLCASSLGGQASEKLFFGSGTQLSVL.

This clone was recorded only once. The chain has TRBV11-1 and TRBJ1-1; D uncertain. CDR1 and CDR2 from the germline V gene are SGHAT and FQDESV (reference sequence). Trimming took 1 base from V and 1 from J, leaving 13 bases between them. This CDR3 is 16 amino acids long. CDR3 amino acids: CASSLDSGWGNTEAFF. The CDR3 region has the DNA TGTGCCAGCAGCTTAGATTCGGGATGGGGGAACACTGAAGCTTTCTTT.